This TCR beta chain was identified in a study of graft-versus-host responses after intestinal transplantation (dated by TCRdb to about 2021). About the study as a whole: The transplants that recipients received were multivisceral, liver-intestinal, or isolated intestinal. Every recipient was given anti-thymocyte globulin induction, followed by roughly 3 years of maintenance tacrolimus and steroids. After intestinal transplantation, graft-versus-host and host-versus-graft alloreactive T cell clones were followed in the graft, circulation and bone marrow using bulk TCR-beta CDR3 sequencing. Alloreactive clones were identified by sequencing pre-transplant mixed lymphocyte reaction products and comparing these products with unstimulated pre-transplant donor and recipient T cells. Of the 20 to 25 intestinal transplant recipients enrolled in the cohort, one of whom was a retransplant, 3 patients without pretransplant specimens were excluded. A peak of at least 4% donor T cells among recipient peripheral blood mononuclear cells was the definition used for donor T cell macrochimerism. Rather than being sequenced by the commercial service, samples from a few later patients were sequenced in-house on an Illumina MiSeq and processed with MiXCR. On the study overall, not on this receptor specifically: The conclusions were limited by the relatively low number and heterogeneity of the intestinal transplant patients. Peak levels of circulating GvH clones were associated with declines in HvG clones early after transplant. GvH clones were found in recipient bone marrow, and some of the GvH clones appeared earlier in ileal mucosa or blood, which is consistent with an intestinal mucosal origin. Patients with donor T cell macrochimerism had high GvH to HvG T cell clonal ratios in their allografts.

Including the terminal cysteine and phenylalanine, the CDR3 comprises 10 residues. Only CDR3 DNA is held: 30 bases, read in frame from base 1. CDR1 and CDR2 (SQVTM, ANQGSEA) derive from the germline V gene. The junction shows trimming of 3 bases on V and 6 bases on J, plus 5 bases between the germline ends. The intended sense of this specimen's time point label: cells obtained before transplantation from donor or recipient. CD3+CD4+ and CD3+CD8+ populations were FACS-sorted from unstimulated pre-transplant donor and recipient cells taken from spleen or lymph nodes. Library prep was done by the immunoSEQ multiplex PCR assay. For most patients, genomic DNA was isolated using the Qiagen DNeasy Blood and Tissue Kit and was shipped frozen to Adaptive Biotechnologies for TCR sequencing. High-throughput TCR-beta CDR3 sequencing of genomic DNA from most patients was performed by Adaptive Biotechnologies. Concerning the study's data processing: TCR sequencing data for roughly 18 patients were retrieved from Adaptive's ImmunoSEQ software; three other patients were processed with MiXCR and VDJtools. To correct CD4 versus CD8 sorting errors, any sequence found in both subsets at a frequency ratio below 5:1 was removed. CDR3 nucleotide sequences shared by donor and recipient were removed because the origin of these sequences could not be assigned. At least 2-fold expansion over unstimulated cells and a minimum CFSE-low frequency of 0.002% (template counts) or 0.001% (read counts) were required for clones to be classified as alloreactive. Mappable clones were those detected in sequenced pre-transplant spleen, lymph node, or MLR CFSE-low populations of the donor or recipient. Cumulative frequency of alloreactive clones was calculated as a percentage of all sequences weighted by copy number. TCRdb carries this immuneACCESS record with in-frame sequences only. Its versions omit some clonotypes, under half of them owing to an unresolved V gene in the studies checked, with the rest unexplained. V, J and clone size derive from that table, while D and trimming were established from the DNA sequence. This sample gives roughly 120,000 clones in total; 90% to 95% of them show up just once. The ten largest clones represent around 1.2% of the sample.

This clone is a singleton in its sample. Its antigen has not been determined. No much larger clone is present one base from it, and per-base qualities are unavailable. Other DNA sequences in this sample translate to the same CDR3. Sequenced material: unstimulated CD8+ T cells sorted from spleen or lymph node cells, taken before transplant. Recombination linked TRBV29-1 to TRBJ1-1; the D gene lacks a confident call. This sequence was found in a human donor who was the organ donor for an intestinal transplant. The DNA sequence is TGCAGCGTTGAGGTCGCTGAAGCTTTCTTT. Its coded protein is CSVEVAEAFF. Here the CDR3 is joined to the reference TRBV29-1 and TRBJ1-1 genes, and the full variable domain is: SAVISQKPSRDICQRGTSLTIQCQVDSQVTMMFWYRQQPGQSLTLIATANQGSEATYESGFVIDKFPISRPNLTFSTLTVSNMSPEDSSIYLCSVEVAEAFFGQGTRLTVV.